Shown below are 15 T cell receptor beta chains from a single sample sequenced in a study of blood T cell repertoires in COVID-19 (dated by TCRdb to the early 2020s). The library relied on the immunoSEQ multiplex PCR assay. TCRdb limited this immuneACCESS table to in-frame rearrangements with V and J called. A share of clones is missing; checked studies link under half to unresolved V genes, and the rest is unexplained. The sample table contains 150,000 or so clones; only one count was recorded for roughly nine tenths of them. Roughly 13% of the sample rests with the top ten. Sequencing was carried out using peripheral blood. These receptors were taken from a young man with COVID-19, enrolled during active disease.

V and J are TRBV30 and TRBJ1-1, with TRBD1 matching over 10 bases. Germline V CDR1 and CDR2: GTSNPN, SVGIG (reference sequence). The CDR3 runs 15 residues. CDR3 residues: CAGVETGGLWTEAFF. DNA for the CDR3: TGTGCTGGGGTAGAGACAGGGGGCTTGTGGACTGAAGCTTTCTTT.

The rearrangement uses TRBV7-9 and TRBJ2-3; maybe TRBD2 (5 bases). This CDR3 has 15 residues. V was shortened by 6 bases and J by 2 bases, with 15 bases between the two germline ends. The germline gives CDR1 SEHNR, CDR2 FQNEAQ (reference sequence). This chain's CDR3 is CASRPDAGLTDTQYF. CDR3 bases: TGTGCCAGCAGACCGGATGCGGGCCTCACAGATACGCAGTATTTT.

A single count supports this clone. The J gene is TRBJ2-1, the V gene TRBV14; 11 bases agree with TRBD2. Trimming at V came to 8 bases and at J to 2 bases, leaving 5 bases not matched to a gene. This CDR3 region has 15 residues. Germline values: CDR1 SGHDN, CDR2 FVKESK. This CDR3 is CASFKTSGTYNEQFF. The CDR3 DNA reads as TGTGCCAGCTTTAAGACTAGCGGGACCTACAATGAGCAGTTCTTC. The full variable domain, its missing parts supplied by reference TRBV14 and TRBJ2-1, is EAGVTQFPSHSVIEKGQTVTLRCDPISGHDNLYWYRRVMGKEIKFLLHFVKESKQDESGMPNNRFLAERTGGTYSTLKVQPAELEDSGVYFCASFKTSGTYNEQFFGPGTRLTVL.

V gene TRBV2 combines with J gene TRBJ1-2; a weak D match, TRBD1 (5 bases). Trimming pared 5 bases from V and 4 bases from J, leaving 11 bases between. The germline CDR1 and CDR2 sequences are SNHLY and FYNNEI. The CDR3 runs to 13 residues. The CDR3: CASSWTPGYGYTF. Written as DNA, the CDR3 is TGTGCCAGCAGTTGGACACCCGGCTATGGCTACACCTTC.

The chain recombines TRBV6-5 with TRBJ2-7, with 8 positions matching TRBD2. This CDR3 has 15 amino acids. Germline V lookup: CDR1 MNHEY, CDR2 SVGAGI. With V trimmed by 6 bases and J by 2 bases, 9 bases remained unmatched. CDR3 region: CASRAVAGTPYEQYF. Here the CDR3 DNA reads TGTGCCAGCAGGGCTGTAGCGGGAACCCCCTACGAGCAGTACTTC.

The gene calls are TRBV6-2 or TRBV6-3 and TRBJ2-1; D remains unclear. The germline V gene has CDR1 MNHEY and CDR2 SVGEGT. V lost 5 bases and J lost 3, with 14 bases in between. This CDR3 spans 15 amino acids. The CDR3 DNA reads TGTGCCAGCAGTCACCGAGTAGCAGACTACAATGAGCAGTTCTTC. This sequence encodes CASSHRVADYNEQFF.

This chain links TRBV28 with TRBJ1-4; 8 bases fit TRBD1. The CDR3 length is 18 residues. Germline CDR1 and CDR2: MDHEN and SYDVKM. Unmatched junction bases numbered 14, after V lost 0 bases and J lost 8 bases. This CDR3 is CASSLWGNPGGGGEKLFF. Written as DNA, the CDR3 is TGTGCCAGCAGTTTATGGGGTAACCCAGGGGGCGGAGGAGAAAAACTGTTTTTT.

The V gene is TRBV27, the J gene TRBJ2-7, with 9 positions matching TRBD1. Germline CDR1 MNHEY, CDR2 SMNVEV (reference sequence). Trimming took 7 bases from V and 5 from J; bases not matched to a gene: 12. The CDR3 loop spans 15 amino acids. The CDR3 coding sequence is TGTGCCAGCATGGGCCTTGCGGGACAGGGTCACGAGCAGTACTTC. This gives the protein CASMGLAGQGHEQYF.

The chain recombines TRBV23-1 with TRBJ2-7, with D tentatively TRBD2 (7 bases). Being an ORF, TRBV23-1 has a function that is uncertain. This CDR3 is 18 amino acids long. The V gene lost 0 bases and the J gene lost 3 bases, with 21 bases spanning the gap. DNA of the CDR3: TGCGCCAGCAGTCAATCGGCTGCTCGGGGGGCCTTACACTACGAGCAGTACTTC. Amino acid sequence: CASSQSAARGALHYEQYF.

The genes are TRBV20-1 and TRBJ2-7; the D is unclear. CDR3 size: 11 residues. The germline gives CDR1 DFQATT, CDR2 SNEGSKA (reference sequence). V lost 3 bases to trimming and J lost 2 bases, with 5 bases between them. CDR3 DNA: TGCAGTGCTAGCCCAGCCTACGAGCAGTACTTC. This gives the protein CSASPAYEQYF.

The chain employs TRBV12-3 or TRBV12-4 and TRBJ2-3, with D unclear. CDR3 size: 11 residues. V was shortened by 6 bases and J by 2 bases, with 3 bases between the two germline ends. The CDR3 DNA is TGTGCCAGCAGCCTCACAGATACGCAGTATTTT. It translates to CASSLTDTQYF.

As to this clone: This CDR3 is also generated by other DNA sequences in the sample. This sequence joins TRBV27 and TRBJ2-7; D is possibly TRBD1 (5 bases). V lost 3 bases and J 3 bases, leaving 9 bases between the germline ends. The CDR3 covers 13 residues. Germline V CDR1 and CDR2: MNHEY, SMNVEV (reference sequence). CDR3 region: CASSFGQGYEQYF. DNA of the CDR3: TGTGCCAGCAGTTTTGGGCAGGGCTACGAGCAGTACTTC.

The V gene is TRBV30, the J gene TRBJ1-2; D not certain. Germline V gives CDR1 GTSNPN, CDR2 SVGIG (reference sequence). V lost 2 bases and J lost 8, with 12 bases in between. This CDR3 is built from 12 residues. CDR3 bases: TGTGCCTGGAGTCCAAATTTAGTGGGCTACACCTTC. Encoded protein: CAWSPNLVGYTF. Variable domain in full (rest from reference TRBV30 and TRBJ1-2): SQTIHQWPATLVQPVGSPLSLECTVEGTSNPNLYWYRQAAGRGLQLLFYSVGIGQISSEVPQNLSASRPQDRQFILSSKKLLLSDSGFYLCAWSPNLVGYTFGSGTRLTVV.

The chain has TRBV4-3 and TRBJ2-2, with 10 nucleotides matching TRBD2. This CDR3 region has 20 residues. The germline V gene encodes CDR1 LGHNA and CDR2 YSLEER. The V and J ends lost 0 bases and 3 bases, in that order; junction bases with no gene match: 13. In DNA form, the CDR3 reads TGCGCCAGCAGCCAAGATCATAAAAGACTAGCGGGTTACTACACCGGGGAGCTGTTTTTT. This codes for CASSQDHKRLAGYYTGELFF.

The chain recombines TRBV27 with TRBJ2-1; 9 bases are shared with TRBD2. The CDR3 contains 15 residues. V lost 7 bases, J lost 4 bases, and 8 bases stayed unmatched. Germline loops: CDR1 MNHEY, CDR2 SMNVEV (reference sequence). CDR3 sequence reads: CASKDSGLAYNEQFF. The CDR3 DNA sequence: TGTGCCAGCAAGGATTCGGGACTAGCTTACAATGAGCAGTTCTTC.